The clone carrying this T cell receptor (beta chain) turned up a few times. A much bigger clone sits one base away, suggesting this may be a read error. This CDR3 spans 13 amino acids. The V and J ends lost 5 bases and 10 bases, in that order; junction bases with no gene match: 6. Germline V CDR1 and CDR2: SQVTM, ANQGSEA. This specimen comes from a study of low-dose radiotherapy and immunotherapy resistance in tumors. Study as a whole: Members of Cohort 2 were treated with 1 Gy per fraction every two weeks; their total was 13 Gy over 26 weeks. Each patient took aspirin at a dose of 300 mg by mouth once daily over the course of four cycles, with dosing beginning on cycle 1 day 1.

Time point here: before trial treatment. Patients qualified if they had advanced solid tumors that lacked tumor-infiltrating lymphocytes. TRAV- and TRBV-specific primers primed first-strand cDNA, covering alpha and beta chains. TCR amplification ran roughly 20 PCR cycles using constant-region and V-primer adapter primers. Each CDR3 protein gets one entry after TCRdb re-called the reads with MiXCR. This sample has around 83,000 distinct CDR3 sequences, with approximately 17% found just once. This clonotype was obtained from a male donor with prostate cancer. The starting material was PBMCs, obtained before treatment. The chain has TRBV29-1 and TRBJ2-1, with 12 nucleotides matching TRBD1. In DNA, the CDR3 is TGCAGCGTTCCGGGACAGGGGGCAGGGGAGCAGTTCTTC. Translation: CSVPGQGAGEQFF.